These 32 T cell receptor beta chains were sequenced from one sample in a study of shared clonotypes between healthy human individuals. This table comes from immunoSEQ multiplex PCR, and its TCRdb copy is limited to in-frame clones, with some not included. The data contain some 1,600,000 clones, under 99% of them singletons. Sequenced input: naive CD4+ T cells sorted from blood. The subset here: CD45RA+ positively selected. Receptor source: a man aged 25 to 40 in good health.

This chain connects TRBV27 to TRBJ2-4; D is undetermined. This CDR3 region has 14 residues. Trimming pared 2 bases from V and 7 bases from J, leaving 12 bases between. The germline gives CDR1 MNHEY, CDR2 SMNVEV (reference sequence). The CDR3 reads CASSLKDGRNIQYF. The CDR3 coding sequence is TGTGCCAGCAGTTTAAAGGACGGCAGGAACATTCAGTACTTC.

The rearrangement joins TRBV7-7 to TRBJ2-5; 9 nucleotides match TRBD2. The length of the CDR3 is 14 residues. Germline CDR1 is SSHAT and CDR2 is FNYEAQ (reference sequence). V lost 4 bases to trimming and J lost 5 bases; unmatched junction nucleotides: 5. CDR3 loop: CASSSAGGDETQYF. CDR3 DNA: TGTGCCAGCAGCTCAGCGGGAGGAGATGAGACCCAGTACTTC.

The chain links TRBV25-1 to TRBJ1-3; possible D gene TRBD1, 5 bases. V was shortened by 6 bases and J by 0 bases, with 15 bases between the two germline ends. Per germline, CDR1 MGHDK and CDR2 SYGVNS. The CDR3 spans 16 residues. CDR3 amino acids: CASSLGGGYSGNTIYF. In DNA form, the CDR3 reads TGTGCCAGCAGCCTCGGGGGGGGGTACTCTGGAAACACCATATATTTT.

The CDR3 sequence is CASSYNAGFGTDTQYF. The CDR3, as DNA: TGTGCCAGCAGTTATAACGCGGGTTTTGGGACAGATACGCAGTATTTT. The rearrangement uses TRBV6-5 and TRBJ2-3; the D gene is possibly TRBD2 (5 bases). Germline V CDR1 and CDR2: MNHEY, SVGAGI. V gave up 3 bases and J gave up 3 bases, with 16 bases separating them. The CDR3 sequence is 16 residues long.

Turning to this clone: Other nucleotide sequences from this sample produce the same CDR3. The chain employs TRBV7-2 and TRBJ1-1; unclear D gene. Germline V gives CDR1 SGHTA, CDR2 FQGNSA. The CDR3 spans 13 residues. V was cut by 2 bases and J by 6 bases, with 10 bases left in between. CDR3 region: CASSLRFSAEAFF. In DNA form, the CDR3 reads TGTGCCAGCAGCTTAAGGTTTTCGGCTGAAGCTTTCTTT.

The chain links TRBV19 to TRBJ2-2, with 10 bases that match TRBD1. CDR1 is LNHDA and CDR2 is SQIVND in the germline V gene (reference sequence). Trimming took 5 bases from V and 6 from J; bases not matched to a gene: 18. This CDR3 has 19 amino acids. The CDR3 DNA reads as TGTGCCAGTAGTTCGTCAACGGGACAGGGGAAGCATGGCCCCGGGGAGCTGTTTTTT. Amino acids: CASSSSTGQGKHGPGELFF.

This clone came up once. The CDR3 region has the DNA TGTGCCAGCAGCTTCTCGGAAGGGCCGTGTGAGACCCAGTACTTC. It translates to CASSFSEGPCETQYF. The chain carries TRBV9 and TRBJ2-5; D remains unclear. V shed 4 bases and J shed 5 bases, with 18 bases lying between them. CDR3 length: 15 residues. Germline CDR1 reads SGDLS; CDR2 reads YYNGEE. The complete variable domain, with remaining parts taken from reference TRBV9 and TRBJ2-5, reads DSGVTQTPKHLITATGQRVTLRCSPRSGDLSVYWYQQSLDQGLQFLIQYYNGEERAKGNILERFSAQQFPDLHSELNLSSLELGDSALYFCASSFSEGPCETQYFGPGTRLLVL.

The genes are TRBV28 and TRBJ2-1; perhaps TRBD1 as D (7 bases). Trimming stripped 5 bases from V and 0 bases from J, with 14 bases between. Germline V CDR1 and CDR2: MDHEN, SYDVKM. The CDR3 runs to 16 residues. For the CDR3, the DNA is TGTGCCAGCAGTCCGCCCAGGGGGGCCTCCTACAATGAGCAGTTCTTC. Its protein product is CASSPPRGASYNEQFF.

The V call is TRBV4-3, the J call TRBJ1-1; 11 bases are a match to TRBD1. Looked up from germline, CDR1 is LGHNA and CDR2 is YSLEER. This CDR3 has 18 amino acids. The V segment lost 0 bases and the J segment 3 bases; nucleotides outside the gene matches: 9. The CDR3 DNA is TGCGCCAGCAGCCAAGATTTGGGACAGGGGGTTTTATACACTGAAGCTTTCTTT. It translates to CASSQDLGQGVLYTEAFF.

The chain links TRBV10-1 to TRBJ2-7; 9 nucleotides agree with TRBD2. CDR1 and CDR2 from the germline V gene are WNHNN and SYGVQD (reference sequence). The CDR3 totals 12 residues. V shed 8 bases, J shed 9 bases, and the junction held 8 bases outside the gene matches. As DNA, the CDR3 is TGCGCCAGCGTTGGTAGCGGGAGTTGGCAGTACTTC. Encoded protein: CASVGSGSWQYF.

The chain uses TRBV7-7 and TRBJ2-7; no clear D gene. With 0 bases removed from V and 0 bases from J, the gap between germline ends came to 6 bases. Germline-derived CDR1 and CDR2 are SSHAT and FNYEAQ (reference sequence). This CDR3 contains 14 residues. In nucleotides, the CDR3 is TGTGCCAGCAGCTTAGCGTACAGCTCCTACGAGCAGTACTTC. Translating it yields CASSLAYSSYEQYF.

The rearrangement uses TRBV7-2 and TRBJ2-1, with D maybe TRBD2 (6 bases). Per germline, CDR1 SGHTA and CDR2 FQGNSA. V lost 6 bases and J 7 bases, leaving 16 bases between the germline ends. The CDR3 loop spans 14 amino acids. The CDR3 DNA is TGTGCCAGCAGGGTTCTAGATCGGGGGAATGAGCAGTTCTTC. Translating it yields CASRVLDRGNEQFF. The full variable domain, with the rest looked up from reference TRBV7-2 and TRBJ2-1, is GAGVSQSPSNKVTEKGKDVELRCDPISGHTALYWYRQSLGQGLEFLIYFQGNSAPDKSGLPSDRFSAERTGGSVSTLTIQRTQQEDSAVYLCASRVLDRGNEQFFGPGTRLTVL.

This chain uses TRBV4-1 with TRBJ1-3, with D unclear. CDR1 and CDR2 from the germline V gene are MGHRA and YSYEKL. Trimming cost V 1 base and J 0 bases, with 4 bases left between them. The CDR3 is 14 amino acids. The CDR3 here is CASSQARSGNTIYF. In DNA form, the CDR3 reads TGCGCCAGCAGCCAAGCTCGCTCTGGAAACACCATATATTTT.

The chain employs TRBV28 and TRBJ1-1; possibly TRBD1 for D (6 bases). This CDR3 has 13 residues. Germline CDR1 is MDHEN and CDR2 is SYDVKM. Trimming shortened V by 5 bases and J by 4 bases, and 11 bases separated the two germline ends. This CDR3 is CASSVQGITEAFF. The CDR3, as DNA: TGTGCCAGCAGTGTTCAGGGGATCACTGAAGCTTTCTTT.

This clone was counted a single time. The sample holds other DNA sequences that translate to the same CDR3. The V gene is TRBV19, the J gene TRBJ2-7, with D possibly matching TRBD1 (5 bases). CDR3 length: 12 residues. The V end lost 5 bases, the J end lost 2 bases, and 7 bases lay between the germline ends. Germline assignment: CDR1 LNHDA and CDR2 SQIVND (reference sequence). The CDR3 reads CASSGRAYEQYF. In DNA, the CDR3 is TGTGCCAGTAGTGGCAGGGCCTACGAGCAGTACTTC.

The chain employs TRBV5-8 and TRBJ2-1; no clear D. The germline gives CDR1 SGHTS, CDR2 YDEGEE. Trimming removed 2 bases from V and 0 bases from J, with 12 bases in between. The CDR3 has 16 residues. This chain's CDR3 is CASSLGILSSYNEQFF. CDR3 sequence (DNA): TGTGCCAGCAGCTTAGGTATTCTGTCCTCCTACAATGAGCAGTTCTTC.

This rearrangement joins TRBV18 to TRBJ2-1, with 9 positions matching TRBD2. Germline V gene sequence: CDR1 KGHSH, CDR2 LQKENI. V was clipped by 3 bases and J by 6 bases; unmatched bases: 6. This CDR3 is 15 amino acids long. The DNA of the CDR3 is TGTGCCAGCTCACCTCCGGGACTAGCAAGCAATGAGCAGTTCTTC. Its protein product is CASSPPGLASNEQFF.

The CDR3 sequence is CASRVDTGRNYNEQFF. The DNA of the CDR3 is TGTGCCAGCAGGGTCGACACAGGCCGCAACTACAATGAGCAGTTCTTC. The chain couples TRBV27 to TRBJ2-1, with D possibly matching TRBD1 (5 bases). The CDR3 runs to 16 residues. V was pared by 6 bases and J by 3 bases, with 18 bases between. From germline, CDR1 is MNHEY and CDR2 SMNVEV (reference sequence).

This sequence joins TRBV5-1 and TRBJ1-1; D unresolved. V lost 6 bases and J lost 1, with 10 bases in between. Germline V CDR1 and CDR2: SGHRS, YFSETQ. There are 13 residues in the CDR3. The CDR3 coding sequence is TGCGCCAGCACCCTAGGAGGGAACACTGAAGCTTTCTTT. It is translated as CASTLGGNTEAFF. Together with reference TRBV5-1 and TRBJ1-1, the CDR3 gives the full variable domain: KAGVTQTPRYLIKTRGQQVTLSCSPISGHRSVSWYQQTPGQGLQFLFEYFSETQRNKGNFPGRFSGRQFSNSRSEMNVSTLELGDSALYLCASTLGGNTEAFFGQGTRLTVV.

CDR3 nucleotide sequence: TGTGCCAGCAGCGTGGGAGGACTAGCGGGAGAATCAGATACGCAGTATTTT. Its protein is CASSVGGLAGESDTQYF. The V gene is TRBV7-9, the J gene TRBJ2-3; 13 bases line up with TRBD2. Per the germline V gene, CDR1 is SEHNR and CDR2 is FQNEAQ (reference sequence). Germline trimming cut 5 bases from V and 4 bases from J; bases unmatched to any gene: 9. This CDR3 comprises 17 residues.

This rearrangement joins TRBV9 to TRBJ2-3; 11 bases are shared with TRBD2. J was trimmed by 2 bases and V by 0 bases; bases with no gene match: 5. Germline V lookup: CDR1 SGDLS, CDR2 YYNGEE. The CDR3 loop spans 17 amino acids. The CDR3 loop is CASSVDPSGRITDTQYF. DNA for the CDR3: TGTGCCAGCAGCGTAGATCCTAGCGGGAGGATCACAGATACGCAGTATTTT.

V is TRBV7-8 and J is TRBJ2-4; TRBD1 aligns across 9 bases. The CDR3 totals 17 residues. CDR1 and CDR2 (germline): SGHVS, FQNEAQ. The V segment lost 5 bases and the J segment 0 bases; nucleotides outside the gene matches: 8. The CDR3 bases are TGTGCCAGCAGCGAGCCGGGACAGGGAATAGCCAAAAACATTCAGTACTTC. Protein product: CASSEPGQGIAKNIQYF.

The chain carries TRBV6-1 and TRBJ1-5; TRBD1 might be the D (6 bases). Trimming removed 10 bases at V and 3 bases at J, with 13 bases between. This CDR3 region has 13 residues. Germline loops: CDR1 MNHNS, CDR2 SASEGT. CDR3 in amino acids: CATWTVPNQPQHF. CDR3 bases: TGTGCCACTTGGACAGTACCCAATCAGCCCCAGCATTTT.

The chain combines TRBV15 with TRBJ2-7; D is unclear. V was pared by 0 bases and J by 4 bases, with 7 bases between. The CDR3 sequence is 13 residues long. CDR1 is LNHNV and CDR2 is YYDKDF in the germline V gene (reference sequence). CDR3 bases: TGTGCCACCAGCAGAGATAGCAAGTACGAGCAGTACTTC. It encodes CATSRDSKYEQYF.

V usage is TRBV4-1 and J usage is TRBJ2-7, with 12 positions matching TRBD2. V lost 1 base and J lost 2; bases outside the gene matches: 9. Germline CDR1 MGHRA, CDR2 YSYEKL. This CDR3 has 18 amino acids. The CDR3 sequence: CASSQGGLAGFNPYEQYF. Here the CDR3 DNA reads TGCGCCAGCAGCCAAGGGGGACTAGCGGGTTTTAATCCCTACGAGCAGTACTTC.

The chain recombines TRBV6-1 with TRBJ2-7; TRBD1 is a possible D gene (6 bases). CDR3 length equals 15 residues. V lost 8 bases to trimming and J lost 1 base, with 18 bases between them. Per the germline V gene, CDR1 is MNHNS and CDR2 is SASEGT. The CDR3 is CASRKNREGSYEQYF. In nucleotides, the CDR3 is TGTGCCAGCCGCAAAAACAGGGAAGGGTCCTACGAGCAGTACTTC.

This clone was counted a single time. The rearrangement joins TRBV28 to TRBJ2-3; 12 bases agree with TRBD2. The CDR3 runs 16 residues. After removal of 4 bases from V and 2 bases from J, the junction contained 4 bases not matched to a gene. CDR1 is MDHEN and CDR2 is SYDVKM in the germline V gene. CDR3 sequence (DNA): TGTGCCAGCAGTTCCTGGACTAGCGGGGTCACAGATACGCAGTATTTT. The encoded protein is CASSSWTSGVTDTQYF.

The chain joins TRBV18 to TRBJ1-5; D perhaps matches TRBD1 (6 bases). CDR3 size: 14 residues. Germline lookup yields CDR1 KGHSH and CDR2 LQKENI. V lost 6 bases and J 1 base, leaving 10 bases between the germline ends. CDR3 in amino acids: CASSHRASNQPQHF. The CDR3 coding sequence is TGTGCCAGCTCTCACAGGGCAAGCAATCAGCCCCAGCATTTT.

The V gene is TRBV29-1, the J gene TRBJ1-4; no clear D gene. This CDR3 is 13 amino acids long. Deletions cut 7 bases from V and 8 bases from J, with 17 bases between. Germline-derived CDR1 and CDR2 are SQVTM and ANQGSEA. The CDR3 here is CSALESGMEKLFF. DNA of the CDR3: TGCAGCGCCCTGGAGTCGGGTATGGAAAAACTGTTTTTT.

This chain joins TRBV7-2 and TRBJ2-1, with 7 bases that match TRBD2. This CDR3 is 14 amino acids long. Germline CDR1 and CDR2: SGHTA and FQGNSA. V shed 3 bases, J shed 3 bases, and the junction held 2 bases outside the gene matches. Here the CDR3 reads CASSFSGYYNEQFF. In nucleotides, the CDR3 is TGTGCCAGCAGCTTTAGCGGGTACTACAATGAGCAGTTCTTC.

The chain links TRBV11-2 to TRBJ2-7; D may correspond to TRBD1 or TRBD2 (5 bases each). The ends were cut back, 6 bases at V and 0 bases at J, with 15 bases in the middle. Germline V gene lookup returns CDR1 SGHAT and CDR2 FQNNGV. This CDR3 has 15 residues. The CDR3 reads CASSWDRRSSYEQYF. The DNA for the CDR3 is TGTGCCAGCAGTTGGGACCGTAGGAGCTCCTACGAGCAGTACTTC.

The chain is built from TRBV7-9 and TRBJ1-5; D is ambiguous. In germline, CDR1 is SEHNR, CDR2 FQNEAQ (reference sequence). This CDR3 comprises 16 residues. Trimming removed 0 bases from V and 3 bases from J, with 12 bases in between. CDR3 in amino acids: CASSLASPRANQPQHF. CDR3 bases: TGTGCCAGCAGCTTAGCGAGTCCGAGGGCCAATCAGCCCCAGCATTTT. Looking up the rest from reference TRBV7-9 and TRBJ1-5 gives the full variable domain: DTGVSQNPRHKITKRGQNVTFRCDPISEHNRLYWYRQTLGQGPEFLTYFQNEAQLEKSRLLSDRFSAERPKGSFSTLEIQRTEQGDSAMYLCASSLASPRANQPQHFGDGTRLSIL.